In its sample, the clone carrying this T cell receptor (beta chain) was seen a few times. Its matching antigen is unknown. A universal primer site was added by template switching, and unique molecular identifiers were carried by the cDNA. TCRdb re-called the 5' RACE reads with MiXCR, one entry per CDR3 protein. The table records about 1.7 million distinct CDR3 sequences, under 35% of them present only once. The entry originates in a study of identical twins. Study outcomes and limitations: Whereas memory repertoires showed no such difference, abundant cord blood beta clonotypes carried fewer insertions.

The CDR3 is made up of 18 amino acids. Germline V CDR1 and CDR2: KGHSH, LQKENI. V shed 2 bases and J shed 0 bases, with 14 bases lying between them. Sample: cord blood. This sequence originates from a newborn girl in good health. The chain couples TRBV18 to TRBJ2-6; D is perhaps TRBD1 (5 bases). The CDR3 here is CASSPKQVPFSGANVLTF. CDR3 sequence (DNA): TGTGCCAGCTCACCAAAACAGGTCCCCTTCTCTGGGGCCAACGTCCTGACTTTC.